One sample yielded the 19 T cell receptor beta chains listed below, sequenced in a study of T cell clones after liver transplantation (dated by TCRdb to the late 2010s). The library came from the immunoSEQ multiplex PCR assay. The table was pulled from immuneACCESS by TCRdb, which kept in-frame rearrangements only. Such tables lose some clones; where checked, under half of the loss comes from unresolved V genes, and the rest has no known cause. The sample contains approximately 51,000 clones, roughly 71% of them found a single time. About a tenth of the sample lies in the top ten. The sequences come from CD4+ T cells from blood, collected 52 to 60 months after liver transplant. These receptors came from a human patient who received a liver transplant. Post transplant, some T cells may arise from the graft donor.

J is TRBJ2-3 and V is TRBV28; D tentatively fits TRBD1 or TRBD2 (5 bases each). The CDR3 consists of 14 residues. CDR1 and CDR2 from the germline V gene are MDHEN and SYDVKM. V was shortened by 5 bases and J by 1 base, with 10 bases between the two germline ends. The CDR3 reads CASSQGDRTDTQYF. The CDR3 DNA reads TGTGCCAGCAGTCAAGGGGACCGCACAGATACGCAGTATTTT.

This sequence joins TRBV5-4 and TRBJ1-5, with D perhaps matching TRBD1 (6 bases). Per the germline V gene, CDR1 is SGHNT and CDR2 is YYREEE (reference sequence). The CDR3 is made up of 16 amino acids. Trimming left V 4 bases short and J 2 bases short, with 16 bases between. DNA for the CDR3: TGTGCCAGCAGCGGCGGGGGCAGGGTTGGCAATCAGCCCCAGCATTTT. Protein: CASSGGGRVGNQPQHF.

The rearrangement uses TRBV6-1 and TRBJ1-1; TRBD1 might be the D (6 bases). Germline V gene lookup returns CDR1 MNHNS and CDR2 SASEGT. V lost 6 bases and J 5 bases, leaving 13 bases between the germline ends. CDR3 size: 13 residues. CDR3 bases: TGTGCCAGCAGGCGGGGGGCGCAGACTGAAGCTTTCTTT. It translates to CASRRGAQTEAFF.

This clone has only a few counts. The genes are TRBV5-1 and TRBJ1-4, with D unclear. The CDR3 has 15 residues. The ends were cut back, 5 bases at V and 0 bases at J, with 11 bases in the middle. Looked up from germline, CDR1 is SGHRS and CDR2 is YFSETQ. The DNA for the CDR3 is TGCGCCAGCAGTTCGGCACCTTCAACTAATGAAAAACTGTTTTTT. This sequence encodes CASSSAPSTNEKLFF. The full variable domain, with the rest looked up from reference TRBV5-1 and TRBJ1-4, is KAGVTQTPRYLIKTRGQQVTLSCSPISGHRSVSWYQQTPGQGLQFLFEYFSETQRNKGNFPGRFSGRQFSNSRSEMNVSTLELGDSALYLCASSSAPSTNEKLFFGSGTQLSVL.

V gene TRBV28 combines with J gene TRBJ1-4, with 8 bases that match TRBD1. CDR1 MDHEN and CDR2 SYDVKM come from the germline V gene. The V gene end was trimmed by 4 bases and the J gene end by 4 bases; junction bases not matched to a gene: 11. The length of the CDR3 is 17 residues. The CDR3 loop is CASSSPVGTGFNEKLFF. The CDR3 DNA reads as TGTGCCAGCAGTTCCCCGGTAGGGACAGGTTTTAATGAAAAACTGTTTTTT.

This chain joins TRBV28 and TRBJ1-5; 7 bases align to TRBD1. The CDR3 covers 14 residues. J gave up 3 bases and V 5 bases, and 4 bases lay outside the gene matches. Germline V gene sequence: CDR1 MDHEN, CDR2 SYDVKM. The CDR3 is CASSPRGLNQPQHF. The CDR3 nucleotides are TGTGCCAGCAGTCCGAGGGGGCTCAATCAGCCCCAGCATTTT.

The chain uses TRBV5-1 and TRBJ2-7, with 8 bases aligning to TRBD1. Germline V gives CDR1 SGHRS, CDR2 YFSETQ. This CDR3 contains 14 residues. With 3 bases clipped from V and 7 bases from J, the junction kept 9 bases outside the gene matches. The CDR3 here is CASSWDGQGKEQYF. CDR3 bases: TGCGCCAGCAGCTGGGACGGACAGGGTAAAGAGCAGTACTTC.

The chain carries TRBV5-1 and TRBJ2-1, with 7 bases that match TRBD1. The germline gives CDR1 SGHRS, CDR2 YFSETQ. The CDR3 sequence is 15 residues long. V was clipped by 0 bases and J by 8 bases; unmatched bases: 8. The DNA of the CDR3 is TGCGCCAGCAGCTTGGGAGGACAGGTTAACGATGAGCAGTTCTTC. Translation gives CASSLGGQVNDEQFF.

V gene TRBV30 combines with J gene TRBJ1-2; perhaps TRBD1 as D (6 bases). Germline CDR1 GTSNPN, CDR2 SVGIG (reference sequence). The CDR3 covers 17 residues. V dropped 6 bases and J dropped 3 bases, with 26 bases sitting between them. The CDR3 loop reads CACPERQAPNPYYGYTF. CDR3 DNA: TGTGCCTGCCCAGAGAGACAGGCTCCGAATCCTTACTATGGCTACACCTTC.

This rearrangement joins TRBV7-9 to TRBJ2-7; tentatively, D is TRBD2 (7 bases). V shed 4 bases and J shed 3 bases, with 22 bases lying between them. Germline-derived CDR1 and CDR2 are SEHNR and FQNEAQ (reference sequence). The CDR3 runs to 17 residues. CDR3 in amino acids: CASSSRGEGDGDYEQYF. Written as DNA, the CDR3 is TGTGCCAGCAGCTCACGGGGGGAGGGGGACGGCGACTACGAGCAGTACTTC.

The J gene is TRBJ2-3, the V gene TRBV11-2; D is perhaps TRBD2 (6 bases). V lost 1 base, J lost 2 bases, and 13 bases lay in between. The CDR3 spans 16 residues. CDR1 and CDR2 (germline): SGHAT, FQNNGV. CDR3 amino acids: CASSLGGLPPTDTQYF. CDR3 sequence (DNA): TGTGCCAGCAGCTTAGGTGGACTACCCCCCACAGATACGCAGTATTTT.

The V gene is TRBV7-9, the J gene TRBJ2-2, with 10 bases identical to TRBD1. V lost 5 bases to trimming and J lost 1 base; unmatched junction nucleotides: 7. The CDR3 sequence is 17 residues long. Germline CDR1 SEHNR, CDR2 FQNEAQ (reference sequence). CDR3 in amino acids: CASSLLGTGVNTGELFF. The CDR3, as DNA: TGTGCCAGCAGCCTCCTGGGGACAGGGGTGAACACCGGGGAGCTGTTTTTT.

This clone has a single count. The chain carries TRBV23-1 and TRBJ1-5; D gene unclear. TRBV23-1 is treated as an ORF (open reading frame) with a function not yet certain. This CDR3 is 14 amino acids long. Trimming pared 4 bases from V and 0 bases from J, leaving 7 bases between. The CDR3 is CASSPGYSNQPQHF. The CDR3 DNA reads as TGCGCCAGCAGTCCGGGTTATAGCAATCAGCCCCAGCATTTT.

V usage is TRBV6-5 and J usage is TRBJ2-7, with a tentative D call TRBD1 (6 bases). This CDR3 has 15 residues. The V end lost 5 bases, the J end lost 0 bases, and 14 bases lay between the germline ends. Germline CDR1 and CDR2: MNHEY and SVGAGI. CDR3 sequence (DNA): TGTGCCAGCAGTCCCAGACACAGGGACTCCTACGAGCAGTACTTC. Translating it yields CASSPRHRDSYEQYF.

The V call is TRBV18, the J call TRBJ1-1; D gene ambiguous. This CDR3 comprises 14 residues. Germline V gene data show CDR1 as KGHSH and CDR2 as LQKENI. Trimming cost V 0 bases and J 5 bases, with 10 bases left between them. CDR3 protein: CASSPPSGGTEAFF. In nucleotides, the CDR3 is TGTGCCAGCTCACCACCGTCGGGCGGTACTGAAGCTTTCTTT.

For the CDR3, the DNA is TGTGCCAGCAGCGTAGCGGCCAAAGCGGACTATGGCTACACCTTC. It encodes CASSVAAKADYGYTF. V and J are TRBV9 and TRBJ1-2; no definite D call. The CDR3 sequence is 15 residues long. With 0 bases removed from V and 3 bases from J, the gap between germline ends came to 12 bases. Looked up from germline, CDR1 is SGDLS and CDR2 is YYNGEE.

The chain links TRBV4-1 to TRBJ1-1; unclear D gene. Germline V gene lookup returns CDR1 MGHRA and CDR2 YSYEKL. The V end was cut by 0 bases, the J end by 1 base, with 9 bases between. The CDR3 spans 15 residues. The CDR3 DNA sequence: TGCGCCAGCAGCCAAGAGTCGTCGCAGAACACTGAAGCTTTCTTT. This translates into CASSQESSQNTEAFF.

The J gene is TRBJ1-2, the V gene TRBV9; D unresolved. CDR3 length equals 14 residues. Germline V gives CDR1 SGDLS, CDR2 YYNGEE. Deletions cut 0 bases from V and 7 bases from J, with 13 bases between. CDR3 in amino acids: CASSVDEGSGGYTF. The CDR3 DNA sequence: TGTGCCAGCAGCGTAGATGAGGGATCGGGTGGCTACACCTTC.

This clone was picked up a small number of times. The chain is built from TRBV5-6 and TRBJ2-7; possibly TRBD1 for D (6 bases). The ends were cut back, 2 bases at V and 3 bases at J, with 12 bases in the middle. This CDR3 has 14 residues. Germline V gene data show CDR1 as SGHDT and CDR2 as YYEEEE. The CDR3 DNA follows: TGTGCCAGCAGCTTCTTGGGCAGGGGCTACGAGCAGTACTTC. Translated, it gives CASSFLGRGYEQYF.